This T cell receptor beta chain was captured by sequencing in a study of PD-1 blockade in classical Hodgkin lymphoma. Assay used: immunoSEQ multiplex PCR; TCRdb lists only in-frame clones, some missing. The table includes about 34,000 clones, 75% to 90% detected once. V lost 5 bases and J 4 bases, leaving 11 bases between the germline ends. This CDR3 is built from 13 residues. Germline V gene data show CDR1 as SNHLY and CDR2 as FYNNEI. The time point denotes: newly diagnosed, previously untreated cHL patient sample. Magnetic negative selection served to purify CD4+ T cells out of PBMCs that had been thawed.

The J gene is TRBJ1-2, the V gene TRBV2, with D maybe TRBD1 (6 bases). This TCR was sampled from a human donor with classical Hodgkin lymphoma. The sequenced sample consisted of CD4+ T cells from blood. The CDR3 reads CASSRDIVYGYTF. The CDR3, as DNA: TGTGCCAGCAGTAGGGACATTGTCTATGGCTACACCTTC.